This entry lists 7 T cell receptor beta chains sequenced from one sample in a study of blood T cell repertoires in COVID-19. Libraries were prepared by immunoSEQ multiplex PCR; TCRdb keeps only in-frame clonotypes and omits some of them. The sample carries around 55,000 clones, around 89% recorded once. The sequenced material came from peripheral blood. All receptors come from a man aged 55 to 70 with acute or convalescent COVID-19.

The chain recombines TRBV18 with TRBJ1-3; D is possibly TRBD1 (5 bases). CDR3 length equals 16 residues. Between the trimmed V and J ends, which lost 3 bases and 0 bases, there was a span of 12 bases. Germline-derived CDR1 and CDR2 are KGHSH and LQKENI. The DNA for the CDR3 is TGTGCCAGCTCACCTTCGGACATACGCTCTGGAAACACCATATATTTT. It yields the protein CASSPSDIRSGNTIYF.

V is TRBV24-1 and J is TRBJ1-5; 11 positions agree with TRBD1. In germline, CDR1 is KGHDR, CDR2 SFDVKD. The CDR3 spans 16 residues. V shed 5 bases, J shed 5 bases, and the junction held 7 bases outside the gene matches. The CDR3 is CATSGAGTGGDQPQHF. CDR3 coding DNA: TGTGCCACCAGTGGGGCCGGGACAGGGGGGGATCAGCCCCAGCATTTT.

The CDR3 nucleotides read TGTGCCAGCGGGACAGCCTTGAGCTCCTATAATTCACCCCTCCACTTT. It yields the protein CASGTALSSYNSPLHF. The V and J genes are TRBV2 and TRBJ1-6; 7 bases are a match to TRBD1. The V gene's germline CDR1 is SNHLY and CDR2 FYNNEI. V lost 8 bases, J lost 0 bases, and 7 bases stayed unmatched. The CDR3 consists of 16 residues. Based on the CDR3 plus reference TRBV2 and TRBJ1-6, the full variable domain is EPEVTQTPSHQVTQMGQEVILRCVPISNHLYFYWYRQILGQKVEFLVSFYNNEISEKSEIFDDQFSVERPDGSNFTLKIRSTKLEDSAMYFCASGTALSSYNSPLHFGNGTRLTVT.

Here the CDR3 DNA reads TGTGCCAGCACCCCGCGGCCTAACTATGGCTACACCTTC. Residues: CASTPRPNYGYTF. The chain links TRBV28 to TRBJ1-2; D not resolved. The CDR3 has 13 residues. The V gene's germline CDR1 is MDHEN and CDR2 SYDVKM. Trimming cost V 7 bases and J 0 bases, with 9 bases left between them.

The chain has TRBV2 and TRBJ2-1; 7 positions agree with TRBD1. Trimming took 10 bases from V and 5 from J; bases not matched to a gene: 8. The CDR3 consists of 13 residues. CDR1 and CDR2 (germline): SNHLY, FYNNEI. The CDR3 bases are TGTGCCACATCGAGCCAGGGGGACAATGAGCAGTTCTTC. It yields the protein CATSSQGDNEQFF. The variable domain in full, completed from reference TRBV2 and TRBJ2-1, reads EPEVTQTPSHQVTQMGQEVILRCVPISNHLYFYWYRQILGQKVEFLVSFYNNEISEKSEIFDDQFSVERPDGSNFTLKIRSTKLEDSAMYFCATSSQGDNEQFFGPGTRLTVL.

The rearrangement links TRBV12-1 to TRBJ2-3; the table's D gene call, TRBD2, was not cross checked with the DNA. TRBV12-1 is given as a pseudogene. This CDR3 has 17 residues. The CDR3 reads CASYSPAVRGGTDTQYF. The DNA for the CDR3 is TGTGCCAGCTACAGCCCGGCGGTACGGGGGGGCACAGATACGCAGTATTTT.

V gene TRBV27 combines with J gene TRBJ2-7; TRBD2 matches at 14 bases. This CDR3 is built from 16 residues. Germline assignment: CDR1 MNHEY and CDR2 SMNVEV (reference sequence). Losses at the gene ends were 2 bases for V and 5 bases for J; bases not matched to a gene: 5. CDR3 sequence reads: CASSLRLAGGFNEQYF. CDR3 DNA sequence: TGTGCCAGCAGTTTAAGACTAGCGGGAGGGTTCAACGAGCAGTACTTC.